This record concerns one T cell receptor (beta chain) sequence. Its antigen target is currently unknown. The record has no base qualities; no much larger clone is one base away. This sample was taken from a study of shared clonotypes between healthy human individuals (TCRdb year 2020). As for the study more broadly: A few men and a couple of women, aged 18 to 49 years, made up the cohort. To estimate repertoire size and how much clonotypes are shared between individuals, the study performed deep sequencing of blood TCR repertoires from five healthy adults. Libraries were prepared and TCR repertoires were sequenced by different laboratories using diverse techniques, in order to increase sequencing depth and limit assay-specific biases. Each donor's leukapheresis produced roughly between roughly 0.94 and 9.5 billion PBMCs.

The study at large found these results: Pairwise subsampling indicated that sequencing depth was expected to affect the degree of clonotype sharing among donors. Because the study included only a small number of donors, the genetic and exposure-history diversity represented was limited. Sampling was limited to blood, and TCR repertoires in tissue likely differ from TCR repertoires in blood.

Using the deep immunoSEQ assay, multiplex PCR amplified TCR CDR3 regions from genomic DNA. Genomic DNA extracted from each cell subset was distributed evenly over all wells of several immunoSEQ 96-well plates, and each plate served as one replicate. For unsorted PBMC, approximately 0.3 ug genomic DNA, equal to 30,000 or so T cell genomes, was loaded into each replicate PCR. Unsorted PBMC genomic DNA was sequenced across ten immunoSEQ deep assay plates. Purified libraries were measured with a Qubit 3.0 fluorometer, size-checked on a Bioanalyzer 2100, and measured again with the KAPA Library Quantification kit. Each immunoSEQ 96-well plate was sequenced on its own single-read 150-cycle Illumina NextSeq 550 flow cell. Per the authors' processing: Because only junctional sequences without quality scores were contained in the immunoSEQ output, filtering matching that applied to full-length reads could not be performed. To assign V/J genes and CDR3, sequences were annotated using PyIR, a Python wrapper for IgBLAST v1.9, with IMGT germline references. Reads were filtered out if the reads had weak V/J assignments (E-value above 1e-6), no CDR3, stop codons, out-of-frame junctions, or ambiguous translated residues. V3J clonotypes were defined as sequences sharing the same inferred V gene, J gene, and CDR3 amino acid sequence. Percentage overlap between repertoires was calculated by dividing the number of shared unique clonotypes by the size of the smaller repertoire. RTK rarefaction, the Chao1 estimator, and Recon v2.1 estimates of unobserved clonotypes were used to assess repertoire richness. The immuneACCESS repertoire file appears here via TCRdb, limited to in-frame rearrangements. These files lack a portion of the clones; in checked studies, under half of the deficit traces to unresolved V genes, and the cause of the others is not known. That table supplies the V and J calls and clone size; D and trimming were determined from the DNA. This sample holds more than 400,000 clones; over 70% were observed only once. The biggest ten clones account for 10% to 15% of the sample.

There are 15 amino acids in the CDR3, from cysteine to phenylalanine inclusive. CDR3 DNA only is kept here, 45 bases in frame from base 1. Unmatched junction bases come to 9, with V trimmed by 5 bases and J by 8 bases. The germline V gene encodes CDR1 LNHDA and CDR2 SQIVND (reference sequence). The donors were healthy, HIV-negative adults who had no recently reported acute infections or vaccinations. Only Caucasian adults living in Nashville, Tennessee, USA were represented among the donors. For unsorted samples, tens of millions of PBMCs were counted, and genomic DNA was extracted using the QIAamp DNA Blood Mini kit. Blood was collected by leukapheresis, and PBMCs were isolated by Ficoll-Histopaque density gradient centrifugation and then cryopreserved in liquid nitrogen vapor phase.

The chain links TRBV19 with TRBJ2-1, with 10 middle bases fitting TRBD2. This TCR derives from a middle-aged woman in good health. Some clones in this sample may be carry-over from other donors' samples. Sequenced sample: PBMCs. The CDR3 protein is CASSGTSGVGDEQFF. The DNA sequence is TGTGCCAGTAGTGGCACTAGCGGGGTTGGGGATGAGCAGTTCTTC.